The 17 T cell receptor beta chains given below trace back to one sample, sequenced in a study of blood T cells in healthy people across ages (dated by TCRdb to between 2014 and 2016). Library preparation employed 5' RACE. Sequencing used an Illumina HiSeq 2500. A second PCR of roughly 7 to 11 cycles was performed with a sample-barcoded 5' primer and a J-beta primer mix. TCRdb trimmed public reads at Q25 via fastp, called clones via MiXCR and kept in-frame beta chains. Each CDR3 protein gets just one entry, which takes the most common genes and DNA from the rows behind it. This sample lists roughly 1.4 million distinct CDR3 sequences; approximately 59% were detected once. Roughly 6.3% of the sample rests with the top ten. Material for sequencing was blood. The receptors were gathered from a man younger than 35 in good health.

The V and J genes are TRBV5-5 and TRBJ2-3, with D tentatively TRBD1 (5 bases). The CDR3 covers 13 residues. V was trimmed by 3 bases and J by 13 bases, leaving 18 bases between them. Looked up from germline, CDR1 is SGHKS and CDR2 is YYEKEE (reference sequence). The CDR3 DNA reads as TGTGCCAGCAGCTCTCTTCGACAGTCTGGGGAGTATTTT. This encodes CASSSLRQSGEYF.

This clonotype was counted ten times or more. A read error may explain this, as a much larger clone is one base away. The rearrangement joins TRBV27 to TRBJ2-1, with unresolved D. Germline CDR1 and CDR2: MNHEY and SMNVEV (reference sequence). V dropped 8 bases and J dropped 7 bases, with 9 bases sitting between them. The CDR3 extends over 11 amino acids. The CDR3, as DNA: TGTGCCAGCCAAGGAGCTAATGAGCAGTTCTTC. Amino acid sequence: CASQGANEQFF.

CDR3 DNA sequence: TGTGCCAGCAGTGATGAGGGACTAGCGGGAGTTGGGGAGCAGTTCTTC. It codes for CASSDEGLAGVGEQFF. This chain joins TRBV2 and TRBJ2-1; 14 bases line up with TRBD2. The CDR3 totals 16 residues. Germline trimming cut 3 bases from V and 10 bases from J; bases unmatched to any gene: 8. The germline V gene encodes CDR1 SNHLY and CDR2 FYNNEI. The whole variable domain, remainder taken from reference TRBV2 and TRBJ2-1, is EPEVTQTPSHQVTQMGQEVILRCVPISNHLYFYWYRQILGQKVEFLVSFYNNEISEKSEIFDDQFSVERPDGSNFTLKIRSTKLEDSAMYFCASSDEGLAGVGEQFFGPGTRLTVL.

This clonotype was seen many times. The rearrangement uses TRBV12-3 or TRBV12-4 and TRBJ2-7, with TRBD1 matching over 7 bases. V was clipped by 2 bases and J by 6 bases; unmatched bases: 1. This CDR3 spans 12 amino acids. The DNA of the CDR3 is TGTGCCAGCAGTTTAACAGGGGTCGAGCAGTACTTC. It encodes CASSLTGVEQYF.

This chain joins TRBV6-5 and TRBJ2-2; 7 positions match TRBD2. The V and J ends lost 5 bases and 3 bases, in that order; junction bases with no gene match: 3. The germline V gene has CDR1 MNHEY and CDR2 SVGAGI. The CDR3 covers 14 residues. The CDR3 reads CASSRDYYTGELFF. DNA of the CDR3: TGTGCCAGCAGTCGGGACTACTACACCGGGGAGCTGTTTTTT.

This clonotype was observed a single time. The genes are TRBV21-1 and TRBJ2-1. TRBV21-1 is a listed pseudogene. The CDR3 is 14 amino acids. CDR3 DNA sequence: TGTGCCAGCACCCTAGGAAGTTGTGACAATGAGCAGTTCTTC. Translating it yields CASTLGSCDNEQFF.

The chain recombines TRBV20-1 with TRBJ1-2; 9 nucleotides match TRBD1. The germline CDR1 and CDR2 sequences are DFQATT and SNEGSKA (reference sequence). With 6 bases clipped from V and 2 bases from J, the junction kept 10 bases outside the gene matches. The length of the CDR3 is 15 residues. CDR3 sequence: CSAHILGTGNYGYTF. The DNA of the CDR3 is TGCAGTGCCCACATCCTCGGGACAGGGAACTATGGCTACACCTTC.

With regard to this clonotype: The junction differs from germline at one of its ends, possibly a read error. This chain joins TRBV28 and TRBJ2-1, with a tentative D call TRBD2 (7 bases). CDR1 and CDR2 from the germline V gene are MDHEN and SYDVKM. This CDR3 is built from 16 residues. CDR3 residues: CASSLLSGGLDNERFF. CDR3 DNA sequence: TGTGCCAGCAGTCTGCTTTCCGGGGGGCTAGACAATGAGCGGTTCTTC.

The CDR3: CANYSGRAQEQYF. Here the CDR3 DNA reads TGCGCCAACTATAGCGGGAGGGCCCAAGAGCAGTACTTC. The chain uses TRBV10-1 and TRBJ2-7; 11 bases map to TRBD2. There are 13 residues in the CDR3. Germline CDR1 is WNHNN and CDR2 is SYGVQD (reference sequence). Losses at the gene ends were 10 bases for V and 7 bases for J; bases not matched to a gene: 9.

The rearrangement links TRBV15 to TRBJ2-3, with D perhaps TRBD2 (5 bases). The CDR3 length is 13 residues. The V gene's germline CDR1 is LNHNV and CDR2 YYDKDF (reference sequence). The V and J ends lost 5 bases and 9 bases respectively, with 15 bases between them. The CDR3 protein is CATSVERASTQYF. CDR3 in DNA: TGTGCCACCAGCGTTGAGAGGGCATCGACGCAGTATTTT.

The table lists this clonotype with a few counts. The chain carries TRBV7-9 and TRBJ1-5; 7 bases fit TRBD1. The CDR3 is made up of 13 amino acids. Germline V CDR1 and CDR2: SEHNR, FQNEAQ (reference sequence). The junction had 4 bases not matched to a gene; V was cut back by 5 bases and J by 6 bases. The CDR3, as DNA: TGTGCCAGCAGCAAGGGGGCGGGTCAGCCCCAGCATTTT. Amino acid sequence: CASSKGAGQPQHF.

This clonotype is a singleton in its sample. The CDR3 sequence: CASSFARDSYEQYF. In nucleotides, the CDR3 is TGTGCCAGCAGTTTCGCAAGGGACTCCTACGAGCAGTACTTC. The chain combines TRBV27 with TRBJ2-7; D is uncertain. V was pared by 3 bases and J by 0 bases, with 9 bases between. CDR1 is MNHEY and CDR2 is SMNVEV in the germline V gene (reference sequence). The CDR3 spans 14 residues.

The CDR3 coding sequence is TGCGCCAGCCGACAGGTCCCCAACACTGAAGCTTTCTTT. It is translated as CASRQVPNTEAFF. V and J are TRBV5-1 and TRBJ1-1, with D tentatively TRBD1 (6 bases). V lost 7 bases to trimming and J lost 2 bases, with 12 bases between them. The germline V gene encodes CDR1 SGHRS and CDR2 YFSETQ. This CDR3 has 13 amino acids. Full variable domain (rest looked up from reference TRBV5-1 and TRBJ1-1): KAGVTQTPRYLIKTRGQQVTLSCSPISGHRSVSWYQQTPGQGLQFLFEYFSETQRNKGNFPGRFSGRQFSNSRSEMNVSTLELGDSALYLCASRQVPNTEAFFGQGTRLTVV.

This clonotype was observed a single time. The V call is TRBV7-9, the J call TRBJ1-1; 8 bases are a match to TRBD1. Germline values: CDR1 SEHNR, CDR2 FQNEAQ (reference sequence). V gave up 0 bases and J gave up 7 bases; unmatched junction bases: 4. CDR3 length equals 14 residues. The CDR3 DNA reads TGTGCCAGCAGCTTAGCCCAGGGGGCGAGTGAAGCTTTCTTT. It is translated as CASSLAQGASEAFF.

The V gene is TRBV27, the J gene TRBJ2-7; weak D call: TRBD2 (6 bases). Trimming pared 4 bases from V and 3 bases from J, leaving 13 bases between. Germline CDR1 and CDR2: MNHEY and SMNVEV (reference sequence). The CDR3 has 14 amino acids. CDR3 bases: TGTGCCAGCAGTTGGACGGAGGGTTTCTACGAGCAGTACTTC. Translating it yields CASSWTEGFYEQYF.

The chain employs TRBV3-1 and TRBJ2-6, with 7 bases matching TRBD2. The ends lost 4 bases at V and 0 bases at J; junction bases unmatched: 9. Germline lookup yields CDR1 LGHDT and CDR2 YNNKEL (reference sequence). This CDR3 is 18 amino acids long. Here the CDR3 reads CASSPNLAESSGANVLTF. The CDR3 DNA follows: TGTGCCAGCAGCCCCAACCTAGCGGAGAGCTCTGGGGCCAACGTCCTGACTTTC.

The J gene is TRBJ2-6, the V gene TRBV12-3 or TRBV12-4; TRBD1 aligns across 12 bases. V lost 2 bases and J lost 2; bases outside the gene matches: 7. The CDR3 sequence is 19 residues long. This CDR3 reads CASSLTPGTGGPGANVLTF. The DNA of the CDR3 is TGTGCCAGCAGTTTAACCCCCGGGACAGGGGGCCCTGGGGCCAACGTCCTGACTTTC.